This TCR beta chain was captured in a study of blood T cell repertoires in COVID-19. Overall study context: The analysed material was cDNA or gDNA that came from T cells, B-cell-depleted T cells, or PBMCs.

V was pared by 0 bases and J by 2 bases, with 11 bases between. The CDR3 has 15 residues. Germline CDR1 and CDR2: KGHSH and LQKENI. Profiled with immunoSEQ multiplex PCR; TCRdb holds only in-frame clones, not every one. Seen here are about 130,000 clones, over 70% observed once, and the top ten hold 20%. The TCR comes from a man at least 80 years old with acute or convalescent COVID-19. Sequences were obtained from peripheral blood. The V gene is TRBV18, the J gene TRBJ2-7; D not certain. The CDR3 DNA is TGTGCCAGCTCACCACCGAGAGGTTTCCCCTACGAGCAGTACTTC. Its protein is CASSPPRGFPYEQYF.